This T cell receptor (beta chain) was sequenced during a study of T cells in localized non-small cell lung cancer. Points from the study as a whole: Tumor trailed uninvolved adjacent lung in T cell clonality, which peaked there.

About this clone: Antigen unknown.

This CDR3 is 16 amino acids long. CDR1 and CDR2 from the germline V gene are MGHRA and YSYEKL. V was cut by 1 base and J by 5 bases, with 17 bases left in between. Clones were sequenced by immunoSEQ multiplex PCR, and TCRdb holds only the in-frame ones, with some missing. This sample has about 24,000 clones, with around 89% found just once. The sequences come from peripheral blood mononuclear cells, collected before any cancer treatment. The rearrangement links TRBV4-1 to TRBJ2-5; tentatively, D is TRBD1 or TRBD2 (5 bases each). The sequence came from a woman aged 35 to 75 with stage III lung adenocarcinoma. CDR3 sequence (DNA): TGCGCCAGCAGCCAAGTCCCACAGGATCGGAGGGAGACCCAGTACTTC. Its protein is CASSQVPQDRRETQYF.